This record covers a single TCR beta chain. Mismatch with germline at one junction end may stem from a read error. These data belong to a study of tumor-infiltrating lymphocytes in primary liver carcinoma. Starting material of approximately 500 ng total RNA yielded TCR beta cDNA via a constant-region primer. The TCR beta library was amplified through three nested multiplex PCR rounds in a modified ARM-PCR procedure. Forward primers for TRBV1-TRBV30 and a C-beta reverse primer served the first two PCR rounds, at about 10 cycles each. TCRdb reanalysed the multiplex PCR reads using MiXCR and keeps one entry per CDR3 protein. The repertoire consists of 90,000 to 150,000 distinct CDR3 sequences, with around 70% occurring once and the leading ten covering over 8%. The germline V gene has CDR1 LGHNT and CDR2 FRNRAP. The CDR3 is 16 amino acids. Co-extraction yielded RNA and DNA from roughly 21-30 mg of unsorted bulk tissue.

The source of this sequence is a woman between 55 and 75 years old with primary liver carcinoma and hepatitis B virus infection. The chain recombines TRBV12-5 with TRBJ2-1; 12 bases map to TRBD1. The sequenced material came from tumor-adjacent normal liver tissue. CDR3 nucleotide sequence: TGTGCTTGTGGGCAGGGACAGGGGGCCCCCGGTAATGAGCGGTTCTTC. Its protein product is CACGQGQGAPGNERFF.